The clone carrying this T cell receptor beta chain was seen repeatedly, ten times or more. Its specificity is not known. Per germline, CDR1 SGHDT and CDR2 YYEEEE. V was shortened by 0 bases and J by 5 bases, with 9 bases between the two germline ends. CDR3 length: 13 amino acids. The data originate from a study of CD8 T cells in ankylosing spondylitis. As the method for making TCR beta libraries, quantitative 5'-RACE with molecular barcodes was used. Each CDR3 protein is one row after TCRdb ran MiXCR on the 5' RACE reads. The table lists approximately 200,000 distinct CDR3 sequences, more than 10% of them singletons. Study-level results: Reported data indicate significant enrichment of disease-linked clones within matched ankylosing spondylitis synovial fluid. Those disease-linked clones were CD8+; they were also relatively rare in peripheral blood. It appeared that ankylosing spondylitis blood was characterized by a TCR beta motif of several highly homologous variants.

Sequenced: blood, either unsorted or a sorted T cell fraction (not recorded which). The receptor was isolated from a male donor with ankylosing spondylitis or in good health (not recorded which). This chain connects TRBV5-6 to TRBJ2-7; the D gene is possibly TRBD2 (5 bases). CDR3 protein: CASSLASGNEQYF. In DNA, the CDR3 is TGTGCCAGCAGCTTGGCCTCGGGGAACGAGCAGTACTTC.